This T cell receptor (beta chain) appears in the sequencing data of a study of post-analysis software for immune sequencing data. The CDR3 has 13 amino acids. Looked up from germline, CDR1 is MNHEY and CDR2 is SVGAGI. V lost 8 bases, J lost 0 bases, and 5 bases lay in between. Unique molecular identifiers were built into the TCR beta cDNA libraries. Each sample of about 0.9 to 11 million input T cells yielded about 500,000 cDNA molecules, so each molecule approximated one T cell. MiXCR, run by TCRdb on the PCR reads, gives a single entry per CDR3 protein. The sample carries some 500,000 distinct CDR3 sequences, under 55% recorded once. Turning to this clonotype: The antigen is not known.

Study-wide findings and caveats: Strong co-clustering by F measure linked samples that shared a preparation batch. Patients carried roughly five TRBV segments more frequently than controls did, and TRBV5-6, TRBV5-1 and TRBV20-1 were among them.

The rearrangement uses TRBV6-5 and TRBJ2-6; the D is unclear. The source of this sequence is a girl aged 10-17 years with multiple sclerosis. The sequenced sample was blood. CDR3 protein: CASYPSGANVLTF. The CDR3 DNA follows: TGTGCCAGCTACCCCTCTGGGGCCAACGTCCTGACTTTC.